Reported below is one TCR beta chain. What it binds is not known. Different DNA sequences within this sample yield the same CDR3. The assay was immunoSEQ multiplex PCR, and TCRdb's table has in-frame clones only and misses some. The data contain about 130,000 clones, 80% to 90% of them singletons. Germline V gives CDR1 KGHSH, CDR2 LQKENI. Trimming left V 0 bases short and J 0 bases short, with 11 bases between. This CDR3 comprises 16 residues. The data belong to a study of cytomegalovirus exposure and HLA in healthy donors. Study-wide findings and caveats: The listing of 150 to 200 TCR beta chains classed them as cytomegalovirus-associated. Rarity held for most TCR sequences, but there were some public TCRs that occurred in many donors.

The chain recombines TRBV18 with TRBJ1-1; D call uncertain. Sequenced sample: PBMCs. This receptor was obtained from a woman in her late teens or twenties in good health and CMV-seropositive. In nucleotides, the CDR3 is TGTGCCAGCTCACCACCGCTGACGGGTATGAACACTGAAGCTTTCTTT. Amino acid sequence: CASSPPLTGMNTEAFF. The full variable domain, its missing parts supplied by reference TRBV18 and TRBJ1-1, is NAGVMQNPRHLVRRRGQEARLRCSPMKGHSHVYWYRQLPEEGLKFMVYLQKENIIDESGMPKERFSAEFPKEGPSILRIQQVVRGDSAAYFCASSPPLTGMNTEAFFGQGTRLTVV.